This TCR beta chain was sequenced for a study of cytomegalovirus exposure and HLA in healthy donors. As for the study in general: The same platform was used for the 120 validation repertoires and the approximately 670 first-cohort repertoires, a later analysis reported.

The donors were members of the validation cohort comprising over 90 subjects, separate from the roughly 730-subject first cohort. Study-level findings and limits: Reports showed the classifier diagnosing cytomegalovirus status with high specificity and sensitivity.

Here immunoSEQ multiplex PCR was the method, and the copy in TCRdb shows in-frame clones only, minus some. Among approximately 120,000 clones, approximately 94% were seen once, and the ten largest hold 1.7%. To note about this clone: Its specificity is not known.

The ends were cut back, 3 bases at V and 6 bases at J, with 12 bases in the middle. Germline-derived CDR1 and CDR2 are MNHEY and SMNVEV (reference sequence). CDR3 length equals 13 residues. The sequence was collected from a man aged 18 to 30 in good health and CMV-seronegative. The sequenced material came from PBMCs. This rearrangement joins TRBV27 to TRBJ2-7, with D possibly matching TRBD1 (6 bases). CDR3 in DNA: TGTGCCAGCAGTTTTGAGGGGGTGGGCGAGCAGTACTTC. Its protein is CASSFEGVGEQYF.